This is a list of T cell receptor beta chains from one sample in a study of CD8+CD57+ T cells in acquired aplastic anemia. TCRdb processed the reads anew with MiXCR; each CDR3 protein has one entry. The sample has fewer than 250,000 distinct CDR3 sequences; around 45% are singletons. Material for sequencing was sorted CD4+, CD8+, or CD8+CD57+ T cells (not recorded which) from PBMCs. These receptors were collected from a human donor with aplastic anemia. Each CDR3 is given with its conserved first and last residue. D genes are given only for firm matches. A clone size is listed for some rows: how often the clone was seen (once, few, many), or a class if it is expanded.

D gene,V gene,J gene,clone size,CDR3 protein,CDR3 DNA
TRBD1,TRBV24-1,TRBJ2-3,NA,CATSEGQWLDTQYF,TGTGCCACCAGTGAGGGACAGTGGCTGGATACGCAGTATTTT
NA,TRBV10-3,TRBJ1-2,once,CAISEFRDGYTF,TGTGCCATCAGTGAGTTCCGGGATGGCTACACCTTC
NA,TRBV28,TRBJ1-6,NA,CASTQRMASPLHF,TGTGCCAGCACTCAGAGGATGGCTTCACCCCTCCACTTT
TRBD1,TRBV6-6,TRBJ1-5,few,CASSLGYRGLVQPQHF,TGTGCCAGCAGTTTAGGATACAGGGGTCTGGTTCAGCCCCAGCATTTT
TRBD1,TRBV29-1,TRBJ2-1,NA,CSADRQGSYNEQFF,TGCAGCGCGGACCGACAGGGGTCCTACAATGAGCAGTTCTTC
NA,TRBV15,TRBJ2-1,NA,CATSRDPSSYNEQFF,TGTGCCACCAGCAGAGACCCCTCGTCCTACAATGAGCAGTTCTTC
NA,TRBV10-1,TRBJ1-6,few,CASSESGNSPLHF,TGCGCCAGCAGTGAGTCAGGTAATTCACCCCTCCACTTT
TRBD1,TRBV6-6,TRBJ2-1,many,CASSPRTGGNNEQFF,TGTGCCAGCAGTCCAAGGACAGGGGGGAACAATGAGCAGTTCTTC
TRBD2,TRBV24-1,TRBJ2-1,NA,CATSDPSGDYNEQFF,TGTGCCACCAGTGATCCTAGCGGGGATTACAATGAGCAGTTCTTC
NA,TRBV5-1,TRBJ1-2,NA,CASSNTGYTNGYTF,TGTGCCAGCAGCAACACAGGGTATACGAATGGCTACACCTTC